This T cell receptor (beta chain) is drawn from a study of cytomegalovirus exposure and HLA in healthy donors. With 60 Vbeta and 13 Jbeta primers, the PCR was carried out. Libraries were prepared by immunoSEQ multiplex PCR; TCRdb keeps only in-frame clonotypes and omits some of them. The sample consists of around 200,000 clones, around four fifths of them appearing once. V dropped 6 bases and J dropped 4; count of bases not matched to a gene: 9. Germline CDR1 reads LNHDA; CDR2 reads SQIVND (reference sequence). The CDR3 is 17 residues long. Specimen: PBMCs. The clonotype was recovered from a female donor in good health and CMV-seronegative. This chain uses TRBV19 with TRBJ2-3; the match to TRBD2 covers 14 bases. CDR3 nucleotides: TGTGCCAGTAGCCTTGGACTAGCGGGGGGAGTGGCAGATACGCAGTATTTT. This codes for CASSLGLAGGVADTQYF. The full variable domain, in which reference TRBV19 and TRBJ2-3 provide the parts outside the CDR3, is DGGITQSPKYLFRKEGQNVTLSCEQNLNHDAMYWYRQDPGQGLRLIYYSQIVNDFQKGDIAEGYSVSREKKESFPLTVTSAQKNPTAFYLCASSLGLAGGVADTQYFGPGTRLTVL.